A single sample is the source of the 24 T cell receptor beta chains below, sequenced in a study of blood T cell repertoires in COVID-19. Profiling relied on immunoSEQ multiplex PCR, and the TCRdb table lists in-frame clones only, not all of them. The table includes roughly 200,000 clones, around 88% detected once. The specimen sequenced was PBMCs or T cells enriched from blood (not recorded which). The receptor source for this set is a man aged 40-50 years with acute COVID-19.

J is TRBJ2-5 and V is TRBV10-2; the match to TRBD1 covers 7 bases. CDR1 is WSHSY and CDR2 is SAAADI in the germline V gene. V lost 9 bases, J lost 5 bases, and 9 bases stayed unmatched. This CDR3 is 13 amino acids long. The CDR3 DNA is TGCGCCAGTAGATTCGACAGGGATGAGACCCAGTACTTC. As protein: CASRFDRDETQYF.

The genes are TRBV6-5 and TRBJ2-3, with a possible D match to TRBD2 (7 bases). V was trimmed by 7 bases and J by 0 bases, leaving 14 bases between them. The CDR3 runs to 15 residues. Germline assignment: CDR1 MNHEY and CDR2 SVGAGI. The CDR3 nucleotides read TGTGCCAGCAATCTGGGGGGGCGGAGCACAGATACGCAGTATTTT. Protein: CASNLGGRSTDTQYF.

This clone was counted a few times. The chain employs TRBV28 and TRBJ2-7; TRBD2 aligns across 12 bases. This CDR3 contains 15 residues. V gave up 6 bases and J gave up 7 bases; unmatched junction bases: 10. Germline V gives CDR1 MDHEN, CDR2 SYDVKM. CDR3 protein: CASRASGRALGEQYF. CDR3 nucleotides: TGTGCCAGCAGAGCTAGCGGGAGGGCCTTGGGGGAGCAGTACTTC. The full variable domain, with the rest looked up from reference TRBV28 and TRBJ2-7, is DVKVTQSSRYLVKRTGEKVFLECVQDMDHENMFWYRQDPGLGLRLIYFSYDVKMKEKGDIPEGYSVSREKKERFSLILESASTNQTSMYLCASRASGRALGEQYFGPGTRLTVT.

The V call is TRBV14, the J call TRBJ1-1; tentatively, D is TRBD1 (6 bases). Germline V gene lookup returns CDR1 SGHDN and CDR2 FVKESK. This CDR3 is 17 amino acids long. The V gene lost 2 bases and the J gene lost 5 bases, with 21 bases spanning the gap. The chain's CDR3 is CASSQSFRAGRGTEAFF. CDR3 DNA: TGTGCCAGCAGCCAAAGCTTCAGGGCGGGGAGGGGGACTGAAGCTTTCTTT.

CDR3 sequence reads: CATNPTAFRETQYF. The CDR3 nucleotides read TGTGCCACCAACCCCACCGCTTTTCGGGAGACCCAGTACTTC. The chain links TRBV15 to TRBJ2-5; D gene ambiguous. The CDR3 loop spans 14 amino acids. The germline V gene encodes CDR1 LNHNV and CDR2 YYDKDF (reference sequence). V was cut by 7 bases and J by 5 bases, with 17 bases left in between.

The V call is TRBV7-6, the J call TRBJ2-3; D remains unclear. Trimming shortened V by 6 bases and J by 4 bases, and 5 bases separated the two germline ends. The CDR3 covers 11 residues. Germline V gives CDR1 SGHVS, CDR2 FNYEAQ. Here the CDR3 reads CASSSADTQYF. The CDR3 DNA reads as TGTGCCAGCAGTTCAGCAGATACGCAGTATTTT.

The genes are TRBV28 and TRBJ2-3; 7 nucleotides align to TRBD1. The junction had 12 bases not matched to a gene; V was cut back by 10 bases and J by 2 bases. From germline, CDR1 is MDHEN and CDR2 SYDVKM. The CDR3 sequence is 15 residues long. The CDR3 is CAIGTVEGYTDTQYF. The CDR3 nucleotides read TGTGCCATCGGGACAGTAGAGGGATACACAGATACGCAGTATTTT.

The chain has TRBV7-9 and TRBJ2-5; TRBD2 agrees at 8 bases. Trimming at V came to 5 bases and at J to 4 bases, leaving 3 bases not matched to a gene. This CDR3 has 13 residues. CDR1 and CDR2 from the germline V gene are SEHNR and FQNEAQ (reference sequence). The CDR3 DNA sequence: TGTGCCAGCAGCCCGGGGGGGGCAGAGACCCAGTACTTC. Encoded protein: CASSPGGAETQYF.

The chain combines TRBV7-9 with TRBJ1-6; 9 bases are a match to TRBD1. V was clipped by 2 bases and J by 10 bases; unmatched bases: 9. The CDR3 has 16 residues. In germline, CDR1 is SEHNR, CDR2 FQNEAQ (reference sequence). CDR3 sequence: CASSLWTGQGSSPLHF. Written as DNA, the CDR3 is TGTGCCAGCAGCTTATGGACAGGACAGGGGAGCTCACCCCTCCACTTT.

The V call is TRBV18, the J call TRBJ2-3, with D possibly being TRBD1 (6 bases). This CDR3 is 16 amino acids long. The germline V gene has CDR1 KGHSH and CDR2 LQKENI. The V and J ends lost 5 bases and 0 bases respectively, with 15 bases between them. CDR3 nucleotide sequence: TGTGCCAGCTCATCCACGGGACAAAAGAGCACAGATACGCAGTATTTT. Amino acid sequence: CASSSTGQKSTDTQYF. Based on the CDR3 plus reference TRBV18 and TRBJ2-3, the full variable domain is NAGVMQNPRHLVRRRGQEARLRCSPMKGHSHVYWYRQLPEEGLKFMVYLQKENIIDESGMPKERFSAEFPKEGPSILRIQQVVRGDSAAYFCASSSTGQKSTDTQYFGPGTRLTVL.

The chain couples TRBV7-2 to TRBJ1-6, with D possibly TRBD1 on 5 matching bases. Per the germline V gene, CDR1 is SGHTA and CDR2 is FQGNSA. V lost 5 bases and J 4 bases, leaving 18 bases between the germline ends. CDR3 length equals 17 residues. The CDR3 nucleotides are TGTGCCAGCAGCCCCGGGACTCGGGTGTTTTATAATTCACCCCTCCACTTT. Translated, it gives CASSPGTRVFYNSPLHF.

For the CDR3, the DNA is TGCGCCAGCAGCGGGACTAGCGGGACCTACGAGCAGTACTTC. It encodes CASSGTSGTYEQYF. J is TRBJ2-7 and V is TRBV5-1, with 13 bases that match TRBD2. J gave up 2 bases and V 4 bases, and 0 bases lay outside the gene matches. The germline V gene encodes CDR1 SGHRS and CDR2 YFSETQ. The CDR3 has 14 amino acids.

This clone was observed a few times. The rearrangement links TRBV5-8 to TRBJ2-5; D gene ambiguous. This CDR3 region has 11 residues. V was pared by 7 bases and J by 5 bases, with 9 bases between. CDR1 is SGHTS, CDR2 YDEGEE, per germline. The CDR3 loop is CASGLRETQYF. The CDR3 DNA follows: TGTGCCAGCGGCCTGAGGGAGACCCAGTACTTC. Full variable domain (missing parts from reference TRBV5-8 and TRBJ2-5): EAGVTQSPTHLIKTRGQQATLRCSPISGHTSVYWYQQALGLGLQFLLWYDEGEERNRGNFPPRFSGRQFPNYSSELNVNALELEDSALYLCASGLRETQYFGPGTRLLVL.

V and J are TRBV7-8 and TRBJ2-4; the D gene is possibly TRBD2 (6 bases). This CDR3 has 14 amino acids. V was cut by 5 bases and J by 0 bases, with 8 bases left in between. CDR1 is SGHVS and CDR2 is FQNEAQ in the germline V gene. Written as DNA, the CDR3 is TGTGCCAGCAGCACGCGGGAAGCCAAAAACATTCAGTACTTC. Amino acid sequence: CASSTREAKNIQYF.

The gene calls are TRBV5-4 and TRBJ2-1; D possibly corresponds to TRBD2 (6 bases). Germline assignment: CDR1 SGHNT and CDR2 YYREEE (reference sequence). Deletions cut 3 bases from V and 7 bases from J, with 23 bases between. The CDR3 spans 17 residues. CDR3 in amino acids: CASSSGVWRGPTNEQFF. In nucleotides, the CDR3 is TGTGCCAGCAGCTCTGGGGTTTGGCGGGGACCTACGAATGAGCAGTTCTTC.

J is TRBJ2-3 and V is TRBV5-4; D remains unclear. V was trimmed by 0 bases and J by 3 bases, leaving 14 bases between them. Per the germline V gene, CDR1 is SGHNT and CDR2 is YYREEE (reference sequence). The length of the CDR3 is 16 residues. For the CDR3, the DNA is TGTGCCAGCAGCTTGGAAGCAGGCCCCCAAACAGATACGCAGTATTTT. This encodes CASSLEAGPQTDTQYF. Filled out from reference TRBV5-4 and TRBJ2-3, the complete variable domain reads ETGVTQSPTHLIKTRGQQVTLRCSSQSGHNTVSWYQQALGQGPQFIFQYYREEENGRGNFPPRFSGLQFPNYSSELNVNALELDDSALYLCASSLEAGPQTDTQYFGPGTRLTVL.

This clone was seen once. The gene calls are TRBV3-1 (or the pseudogene TRBV3-2) and TRBJ2-4; D call uncertain. Germline assignment: CDR1 LGHDT and CDR2 YNNKEL (reference sequence). The CDR3 is made up of 11 amino acids. V was pared by 4 bases and J by 8 bases, with 6 bases between. This CDR3 reads CASSRLDIQYF. CDR3 sequence (DNA): TGTGCCAGCAGCCGATTAGACATTCAGTACTTC.

This chain uses TRBV9 with TRBJ2-7; TRBD2 aligns across 10 bases. Losses at the gene ends were 4 bases for V and 4 bases for J; bases not matched to a gene: 8. This CDR3 is built from 15 residues. Germline V gene lookup returns CDR1 SGDLS and CDR2 YYNGEE. The CDR3 spells CASSLTSGKIYEQYF. The DNA of the CDR3 is TGTGCCAGCAGCTTAACTAGCGGGAAAATATACGAGCAGTACTTC.

The chain joins TRBV2 to TRBJ1-2, with D maybe TRBD1 (5 bases). The V end lost 5 bases, the J end lost 0 bases, and 10 bases lay between the germline ends. The CDR3 has 14 residues. Germline V CDR1 and CDR2: SNHLY, FYNNEI. The CDR3 coding sequence is TGTGCCAGCAGTCTCCAGACAGCTAACTATGGCTACACCTTC. It codes for CASSLQTANYGYTF.

The chain couples TRBV28 to TRBJ2-7, with 9 bases lining up with TRBD1. The germline V gene has CDR1 MDHEN and CDR2 SYDVKM. The CDR3 covers 11 residues. This chain's CDR3 is CGTGVGSEQYF. CDR3 coding DNA: TGTGGGACAGGGGTGGGCTCAGAGCAGTACTTC. The full variable domain, in which reference TRBV28 and TRBJ2-7 provide the parts outside the CDR3, is DVKVTQSSRYLVKRTGEKVFLECVQDMDHENMFWYRQDPGLGLRLIYFSYDVKMKEKGDIPEGYSVSREKKERFSLILESASTNQTSMYLCGTGVGSEQYFGPGTRLTVT.

The chain recombines TRBV5-1 with TRBJ2-4; 8 bases agree with TRBD2. J lost 6 bases, V lost 0 bases, and 5 bases had no gene match. Per the germline V gene, CDR1 is SGHRS and CDR2 is YFSETQ. CDR3 length: 15 residues. This chain's CDR3 is CASSLAPLAANIQYF. Here the CDR3 DNA reads TGCGCCAGCAGCTTGGCCCCACTAGCGGCAAACATTCAGTACTTC.

V usage is TRBV27 and J usage is TRBJ2-1, with 9 bases identical to TRBD2. This CDR3 region has 17 residues. The V gene's germline CDR1 is MNHEY and CDR2 SMNVEV (reference sequence). J was trimmed by 2 bases and V by 1 base; bases with no gene match: 6. This CDR3 reads CASSLWISGSPYNEQFF. CDR3 DNA sequence: TGTGCCAGCAGTTTATGGATTAGCGGGAGCCCCTACAATGAGCAGTTCTTC.

The V and J genes are TRBV6-1 and TRBJ1-2; 7 bases fit TRBD1. CDR3 length equals 16 residues. CDR1 MNHNS and CDR2 SASEGT come from the germline V gene. Trimming removed 1 base from V and 5 bases from J; junction bases left unmatched: 10. In nucleotides, the CDR3 is TGTGCCAGCAGTGAAGTAGGTATATCGACAGGGTATGGCTACACCTTC. Protein sequence: CASSEVGISTGYGYTF.

The CDR3 sequence: CASSEVSFSTDTQYF. CDR3 nucleotides: TGTGCCAGCAGTGAAGTGAGTTTTAGCACAGATACGCAGTATTTT. The V gene is TRBV6-1, the J gene TRBJ2-3; D call uncertain. Deletions cut 1 base from V and 0 bases from J, with 8 bases between. This CDR3 has 15 residues. The V gene's germline CDR1 is MNHNS and CDR2 SASEGT.